This T cell receptor beta chain derives from a study of human T cells and chemical hapten exposure. Study-level information: TCR yields differed between samples (mainly from small differences in pooled library volume). Study-wide points: TCRs exceeding 1 in 1000 frequency stayed unchanged with DPC sensitization.

The total RNA was obtained from whole blood that was not fractionated. This CDR3 contains 17 residues. The ends lost 2 bases at V and 4 bases at J; junction bases unmatched: 11. Germline V gene sequence: CDR1 SGHTA, CDR2 FQGTGA. The sample holds a few counts of this clonotype. Antigen unknown. What the library attached to individual cDNA molecules were unique molecular identifiers. TCRdb fed the 5' RACE reads into MiXCR, producing one record per CDR3 protein. There are 95,000 to 120,000 distinct CDR3 sequences in the sample; around a fifth occur only once, and roughly 2.8% lies in the top ten. The TCR comes from a human donor in good health. This sequence joins TRBV7-3 and TRBJ2-1; 7 bases are shared with TRBD2. In DNA form, the CDR3 reads TGTGCCAGCAGCTTAGGATTGTCGGCTAGCGGTTACAATGAGCAGTTCTTC. Encoded protein: CASSLGLSASGYNEQFF.